This T cell receptor (beta chain) was found in a study of CD8+ T cells in alopecia areata. After isolation, RNA underwent reverse transcription to generate cDNA as the sequencing template. Some clones are missing from TCRdb's copy, which holds only in-frame ones; the method was immunoSEQ multiplex PCR. The table includes over 70,000 clones, around 67% detected once. Study-wide results and caveats: Higher clonality than in normal scalp was seen in lesional scalp, especially alopecia totalis/universalis.

The treatment here: oral pan-JAK inhibitor, 5-10 mg twice daily. V lost 1 base to trimming and J lost 3 bases, with 15 bases between them. The CDR3 has 16 residues. CDR1 and CDR2 (germline): SEHNR, FQNEAQ (reference sequence). Concerning this clone: Its antigen is as yet unknown.

This TCR was sampled from a human donor with alopecia areata. V and J are TRBV7-9 and TRBJ1-1; D is perhaps TRBD1 (5 bases). Sample: CD8+ T cells sorted from blood, taken at week 24, from a patient treated with tofacitinib. CDR3 sequence reads: CASSLGGTPEDTEAFF. The CDR3 DNA reads as TGTGCCAGCAGCTTAGGGGGGACCCCGGAGGACACTGAAGCTTTCTTT.